The 18 T cell receptor beta chains given below trace back to one sample, sequenced in a study of T cell responses to AZD1222 COVID-19 vaccine. Generated by immunoSEQ multiplex PCR, the TCRdb table keeps only in-frame clones and is missing some. The table includes tens of thousands of clones, roughly 91% detected once. This specimen consisted of peripheral blood, obtained 28 days after the second AZD1222 dose. The receptors originated from an adult who received the AZD1222 COVID-19 vaccine.

V gene TRBV2 combines with J gene TRBJ1-3, with 7 bases aligning to TRBD1. The J segment lost 1 base and the V segment lost 6 bases, leaving 6 bases of the junction unmatched. The CDR3 contains 15 residues. Germline loops: CDR1 SNHLY, CDR2 FYNNEI. For the CDR3, the DNA is TGTGCCAGCAGCCCAGGGGGGGGTTCTGGAAACACCATATATTTT. It codes for CASSPGGGSGNTIYF.

CDR3 nucleotides: TGTGCCAGCAGCGTAGGGCCAGTGAGCTCCTACGAGCAGTACTTC. Amino acids: CASSVGPVSSYEQYF. This sequence joins TRBV9 and TRBJ2-7; D is ambiguous. Germline V lookup: CDR1 SGDLS, CDR2 YYNGEE. The CDR3 spans 15 residues. With 0 bases removed from V and 0 bases from J, the gap between germline ends came to 10 bases. Filled out from reference TRBV9 and TRBJ2-7, the complete variable domain reads DSGVTQTPKHLITATGQRVTLRCSPRSGDLSVYWYQQSLDQGLQFLIQYYNGEERAKGNILERFSAQQFPDLHSELNLSSLELGDSALYFCASSVGPVSSYEQYFGPGTRLTVT.

The chain has TRBV6-1 and TRBJ1-5; no firm D call. V gave up 4 bases and J gave up 4 bases, with 5 bases separating them. CDR3 size: 12 residues. Germline V gene sequence: CDR1 MNHNS, CDR2 SASEGT. The CDR3 loop reads CASSAGNQPQHF. The CDR3 DNA sequence: TGTGCCAGCAGTGCGGGGAATCAGCCCCAGCATTTT.

V gene TRBV2 combines with J gene TRBJ1-1; no reliable D call. Germline V lookup: CDR1 SNHLY, CDR2 FYNNEI. Trimming left V 6 bases short and J 0 bases short, with 14 bases between. This CDR3 is 15 amino acids long. CDR3 loop: CASRSISNLNTEAFF. The CDR3 DNA reads as TGTGCCAGCAGATCAATCAGCAACTTGAACACTGAAGCTTTCTTT.

The chain uses TRBV21-1 and TRBJ1-6. TRBV21-1 is flagged as a pseudogene. This CDR3 has 14 amino acids. As DNA, the CDR3 is TGTGCCAGCAGCTGGGAGGGACCAAATTCACCCCTCCACTTT. It translates to CASSWEGPNSPLHF.

The J gene is TRBJ1-5, the V gene TRBV19, with a weak D call TRBD1 (5 bases). This CDR3 contains 14 residues. V was trimmed by 9 bases and J by 3 bases, leaving 15 bases between them. Germline loops: CDR1 LNHDA, CDR2 SQIVND (reference sequence). The CDR3 protein is CARVMGGFNQPQHF. Written as DNA, the CDR3 is TGTGCCAGGGTTATGGGGGGATTCAATCAGCCCCAGCATTTT.

This sequence joins TRBV25-1 and TRBJ1-6, with D possibly being TRBD1 (6 bases). The germline V gene encodes CDR1 MGHDK and CDR2 SYGVNS. Trimming cost V 1 base and J 7 bases, with 11 bases left between them. The CDR3 extends over 15 amino acids. The CDR3 nucleotides read TGTGCCAGCAGTGAATTCACAGGGAGGAATTCACCCCTCCACTTT. This codes for CASSEFTGRNSPLHF.

V and J are TRBV5-6 and TRBJ2-2, with unresolved D. V lost 5 bases, J lost 1 base, and 9 bases lay in between. In germline, CDR1 is SGHDT, CDR2 YYEEEE. This CDR3 is built from 14 residues. This CDR3 is CASRWTVNTGELFF. The CDR3 region has the DNA TGTGCCAGCAGGTGGACGGTGAACACCGGGGAGCTGTTTTTT.

The genes are TRBV18 and TRBJ2-7, with 8 bases fitting TRBD1. Germline V CDR1 and CDR2: KGHSH, LQKENI. The CDR3 consists of 14 residues. The V and J ends lost 5 bases and 3 bases, in that order; junction bases with no gene match: 6. The CDR3 spells CASSSNGQGYEQYF. The CDR3 DNA sequence: TGTGCCAGCTCATCAAACGGACAGGGCTACGAGCAGTACTTC.

This sequence joins TRBV7-5 and TRBJ2-2; the DNA was not used to check the table's D call, TRBD1. TRBV7-5 is reported as a pseudogene. The CDR3 contains 13 residues. CDR3 region: CARGTGDTGELFF. The CDR3 DNA sequence: TGTGCCAGAGGAACAGGGGATACCGGGGAGCTGTTTTTT.

The sample holds one count of this clone. CDR3 protein: CASRDRDRGFYEQYF. As DNA, the CDR3 is TGCGCCAGCAGGGACCGGGACAGGGGGTTCTACGAGCAGTACTTC. The chain has TRBV5-1 and TRBJ2-7; 11 bases line up with TRBD1. V lost 5 bases to trimming and J lost 3 bases; unmatched junction nucleotides: 7. Germline V gene sequence: CDR1 SGHRS, CDR2 YFSETQ. There are 15 residues in the CDR3. The variable domain in full, with the rest retrieved from reference TRBV5-1 and TRBJ2-7, is KAGVTQTPRYLIKTRGQQVTLSCSPISGHRSVSWYQQTPGQGLQFLFEYFSETQRNKGNFPGRFSGRQFSNSRSEMNVSTLELGDSALYLCASRDRDRGFYEQYFGPGTRLTVT.

The chain employs TRBV19 and TRBJ1-2, with D possibly being TRBD1 (5 bases). Trimming shortened V by 5 bases and J by 4 bases, and 11 bases separated the two germline ends. Germline CDR1 is LNHDA and CDR2 is SQIVND (reference sequence). This CDR3 has 13 amino acids. The CDR3 nucleotides are TGTGCCAGTAGTGCCCCTGACAGCTATGGCTACACCTTC. Translating it yields CASSAPDSYGYTF.

The chain couples TRBV18 to TRBJ1-1; D perhaps matches TRBD1 (6 bases). The V gene's germline CDR1 is KGHSH and CDR2 LQKENI. V lost 1 base and J 3 bases, leaving 9 bases between the germline ends. CDR3 length: 14 residues. The CDR3 DNA reads as TGTGCCAGCTCACCACAGGGGGAGCACACTGAAGCTTTCTTT. This sequence encodes CASSPQGEHTEAFF.

This clone appeared once. V is TRBV2 and J is TRBJ1-2; no reliable D call. The germline gives CDR1 SNHLY, CDR2 FYNNEI. This CDR3 contains 12 residues. V was pared by 3 bases and J by 4 bases, with 6 bases between. For the CDR3, the DNA is TGTGCCAGCAGTGAGGGAGGCTATGGCTACACCTTC. This codes for CASSEGGYGYTF.

V is TRBV19 and J is TRBJ1-3, with 8 nucleotides matching TRBD1. CDR3 size: 17 residues. V shed 4 bases, J shed 0 bases, and the junction held 8 bases outside the gene matches. From germline, CDR1 is LNHDA and CDR2 SQIVND (reference sequence). CDR3 residues: CASSKPTGGVSGNTIYF. Here the CDR3 DNA reads TGTGCCAGTAGTAAGCCCACAGGGGGAGTCTCTGGAAACACCATATATTTT.

This clone showed up just once. This chain links TRBV5-6 with TRBJ1-4, with D possibly being TRBD1 (5 bases). Germline CDR1 SGHDT, CDR2 YYEEEE. Trimming cost V 2 bases and J 2 bases, with 7 bases left between them. The CDR3 length is 14 residues. The CDR3 DNA reads as TGTGCCAGCAGCTTTCGGGGGACTAATGAAAAACTGTTTTTT. This encodes CASSFRGTNEKLFF.

This clone was counted a single time. This chain links TRBV19 with TRBJ2-1; D is perhaps TRBD2 (6 bases). This CDR3 has 15 amino acids. V was pared by 5 bases and J by 2 bases, with 13 bases between. The V gene's germline CDR1 is LNHDA and CDR2 SQIVND (reference sequence). The CDR3 bases are TGTGCCAGTAGTGGGGGGTCGGGGCCCTACAATGAGCAGTTCTTC. The encoded protein is CASSGGSGPYNEQFF.

The chain employs TRBV18 and TRBJ1-3; 10 nucleotides match TRBD1. The CDR3 consists of 15 residues. V lost 3 bases, J lost 5 bases, and 4 bases stayed unmatched. From germline, CDR1 is KGHSH and CDR2 LQKENI. This chain's CDR3 is CASSPDRGSRNTIYF. In DNA, the CDR3 is TGTGCCAGCTCACCGGACAGGGGGAGCCGAAACACCATATATTTT.